These T cell receptor beta chains were read from a single sample in a study of response to subunit inactivated influenza vaccine. Each CDR3 protein is one row after TCRdb ran MiXCR on the RT-PCR reads. The sample lists around 540,000 distinct CDR3 sequences, 10% to 15% occurring once. The sample was PBMCs from blood, taken on the day of vaccination. These receptor sequences come from a man in his forties or fifties who received an inactivated influenza vaccine. Each CDR3 is given with its conserved first and last residue. D genes are given only for firm matches. The listing skips clone size in some rows; elsewhere it reads once, few, many or a size class.

clone_size j_call v_call d_call cdr3_nt cdr3_aa
few TRBJ2-7 TRBV29-1 TRBD1 TGCAGCGTTGAAGATAGAGGACAGGGGGCCTACGAGCAGTACTTC CSVEDRGQGAYEQYF
- TRBJ2-5 TRBV20-1 TRBD1 TGCAGTGCCAGACAGGGGGCTCAAGAGACCCAGTACTTC CSARQGAQETQYF
many TRBJ2-4 TRBV7-2 TRBD1 TGTGCCAGCAGCCCCCAGGGGACAGCCAACATTCAGTACTTC CASSPQGTANIQYF
few TRBJ2-7 TRBV7-9 - TGTGCCAGCAGCTTAGTGTCAGACGGACGCCACTCCTACGAGCAGTACTTC CASSLVSDGRHSYEQYF
- TRBJ2-2 TRBV10-3 TRBD2 TGTGCCATCATCGCGACTAGCGGGGGGGCGAACACCGGGGAGCTGTTTTTT CAIIATSGGANTGELFF
few TRBJ2-3 TRBV6-4 - TGTGCCAGCAGTCCGGCCCGGGGGCTCACAGATACGCAGTATTTT CASSPARGLTDTQYF
- TRBJ2-3 TRBV3-1 TRBD2 TGTGCCAGCAGTCTTCCAGCGGGGGGGTCAGATACGCAGTATTTT CASSLPAGGSDTQYF
- TRBJ2-2 TRBV19 TRBD1 TGTGCCAGTAAGGAAGCCGGGACAGGGAATACCGGGGAGCTGTTTTTT CASKEAGTGNTGELFF
- TRBJ1-2 TRBV7-2 - TGTGCCAGCAGCTCAAACATGAACCCCTATGGCTACACCTTC CASSSNMNPYGYTF
few TRBJ2-7 TRBV20-1 TRBD1 TGCAGTGCCGAAAGAAGCAAACAGGGGTTTTTCCTCTACGAGCAGTACTTC CSAERSKQGFFLYEQYF
- TRBJ2-3 TRBV18 TRBD2 TGTGCCAGCTCACCGCCGGGACTAGCAACAGATACGCAGTATTTT CASSPPGLATDTQYF
- TRBJ2-5 TRBV20-1 - TGCAGTGCTCATCAGGGCGTGAAGACCCAGTACTTC CSAHQGVKTQYF